Presented here are 25 T cell receptor beta chains from one specimen sequenced in a study of blood T cell repertoires in COVID-19. Clones were sequenced by immunoSEQ multiplex PCR, and TCRdb holds only the in-frame ones, with some missing. The sample lists approximately 200,000 clones, around 82% occurring once. Source material: peripheral blood. Source of these receptors: a woman aged 60-75 years with acute or convalescent COVID-19.

The chain couples TRBV3-1 (or the pseudogene TRBV3-2) to TRBJ2-7; perhaps TRBD2 as D (6 bases). CDR1 and CDR2 (germline): LGHDT, YNNKEL (reference sequence). V dropped 0 bases and J dropped 6 bases, with 15 bases sitting between them. This CDR3 has 15 amino acids. CDR3 sequence: CASSQEPTGVGEQYF. The CDR3 nucleotides are TGTGCCAGCAGCCAAGAACCAACGGGGGTAGGCGAGCAGTACTTC.

This clone was recorded only once. This chain uses TRBV7-9 with TRBJ2-5; 8 bases line up with TRBD2. Unmatched junction bases numbered 10, after V lost 1 base and J lost 0 bases. The CDR3 consists of 18 residues. Germline CDR1 is SEHNR and CDR2 is FQNEAQ (reference sequence). CDR3 amino acids: CASSLVAGLAPNQETQYF. CDR3 coding DNA: TGTGCCAGCAGCTTAGTAGCGGGGCTTGCCCCCAACCAAGAGACCCAGTACTTC.

V is TRBV18 and J is TRBJ2-1; 9 bases are shared with TRBD1. The J segment lost 8 bases and the V segment lost 6 bases, leaving 11 bases of the junction unmatched. The CDR3 totals 15 residues. Per germline, CDR1 KGHSH and CDR2 LQKENI. CDR3 sequence (DNA): TGTGCCAGCTCGCTTCAATACAGGGGGCAGGATGAGCAGTTCTTC. It yields the protein CASSLQYRGQDEQFF.

This chain connects TRBV19 to TRBJ2-1; TRBD1 matches at 10 bases. In germline, CDR1 is LNHDA, CDR2 SQIVND (reference sequence). V shed 3 bases, J shed 7 bases, and the junction held 9 bases outside the gene matches. The CDR3 is 16 residues long. Written as DNA, the CDR3 is TGTGCCAGTAGTATTCCGGGACAGGGGTTTTATAATGAGCAGTTCTTC. Translating gives CASSIPGQGFYNEQFF. Based on the CDR3 plus reference TRBV19 and TRBJ2-1, the full variable domain is DGGITQSPKYLFRKEGQNVTLSCEQNLNHDAMYWYRQDPGQGLRLIYYSQIVNDFQKGDIAEGYSVSREKKESFPLTVTSAQKNPTAFYLCASSIPGQGFYNEQFFGPGTRLTVL.

The chain carries TRBV3-1 (or the pseudogene TRBV3-2) and TRBJ1-2; TRBD1 might be the D (5 bases). Trimming removed 2 bases from V and 4 bases from J, with 8 bases in between. The V gene's germline CDR1 is LGHDT and CDR2 YNNKEL (reference sequence). The CDR3 runs to 13 residues. Written as DNA, the CDR3 is TGTGCCAGCAGCCAAACTACAGGCTATGGCTACACCTTC. Amino acid sequence: CASSQTTGYGYTF.

The J gene is TRBJ2-2, the V gene TRBV2; D is uncertain. Trimming took 5 bases from V and 1 from J, leaving 8 bases between them. Germline assignment: CDR1 SNHLY and CDR2 FYNNEI. The CDR3 is 14 residues long. The CDR3 DNA reads as TGTGCCAGCAGTCTCCATAGGAACACCGGGGAGCTGTTTTTT. It codes for CASSLHRNTGELFF.

The rearrangement joins TRBV9 to TRBJ2-3; no reliable D call. Germline loops: CDR1 SGDLS, CDR2 YYNGEE. This CDR3 has 14 amino acids. Trimming stripped 4 bases from V and 5 bases from J, with 14 bases between. CDR3 sequence: CASSILPKRDTQYF. The CDR3 coding sequence is TGTGCCAGCAGCATCCTACCCAAGAGAGATACGCAGTATTTT.

The gene calls are TRBV23-1 and TRBJ1-6; 7 bases fit TRBD1. TRBV23-1 is given ORF status, its function remaining uncertain. The CDR3 consists of 19 residues. The junction had 18 bases not matched to a gene; V was cut back by 2 bases and J by 8 bases. CDR3 sequence: CASSQPETYDAGGYSPLHF. CDR3 sequence (DNA): TGCGCCAGCAGTCAACCCGAAACTTATGACGCAGGGGGGTATTCACCCCTCCACTTT.

The rearrangement links TRBV19 to TRBJ2-6, with D possibly matching TRBD1 (5 bases). Germline CDR1 is LNHDA and CDR2 is SQIVND (reference sequence). Trimming took 4 bases from V and 1 from J, leaving 11 bases between them. The CDR3 has 16 amino acids. The CDR3 loop is CASSTQTGSGANVLTF. CDR3 DNA sequence: TGTGCCAGTAGTACCCAAACAGGTTCTGGGGCCAACGTCCTGACTTTC.

The chain combines TRBV5-1 with TRBJ1-2; tentatively, D is TRBD1 (5 bases). This CDR3 has 14 residues. Germline V gives CDR1 SGHRS, CDR2 YFSETQ. Trimming stripped 0 bases from V and 2 bases from J, with 8 bases between. CDR3 in amino acids: CASSLGTTNYGYTF. CDR3 coding DNA: TGCGCCAGCAGCTTGGGGACAACAAACTATGGCTACACCTTC.

J is TRBJ2-2 and V is TRBV9, with 7 positions matching TRBD1. Trimming at V came to 3 bases and at J to 5 bases, leaving 10 bases not matched to a gene. This CDR3 comprises 16 residues. The germline V gene has CDR1 SGDLS and CDR2 YYNGEE. The CDR3 coding sequence is TGTGCCAGCAGCGCGAGACAGGGATGGGGTACCGGGGAGCTGTTTTTT. Amino acids: CASSARQGWGTGELFF.

This rearrangement joins TRBV28 to TRBJ1-5; 8 bases align to TRBD1. The CDR3 contains 15 residues. Germline CDR1 is MDHEN and CDR2 is SYDVKM. With 7 bases clipped from V and 0 bases from J, the junction kept 5 bases outside the gene matches. The CDR3 bases are TGTGCCAGCATCGTCGACAGGGGTAGCAATCAGCCCCAGCATTTT. This gives the protein CASIVDRGSNQPQHF. The variable domain in full, with the rest retrieved from reference TRBV28 and TRBJ1-5, is DVKVTQSSRYLVKRTGEKVFLECVQDMDHENMFWYRQDPGLGLRLIYFSYDVKMKEKGDIPEGYSVSREKKERFSLILESASTNQTSMYLCASIVDRGSNQPQHFGDGTRLSIL.

The rearrangement links TRBV28 to TRBJ2-7, with a weak D call TRBD1 (6 bases). Germline V gene data show CDR1 as MDHEN and CDR2 as SYDVKM. The CDR3 covers 14 residues. V lost 6 bases to trimming and J lost 2 bases, with 14 bases between them. The CDR3 protein is CASSERDTPYEQYF. CDR3 coding DNA: TGTGCCAGCAGCGAACGGGACACCCCCTACGAGCAGTACTTC.

The chain is built from TRBV5-1 and TRBJ2-1; D is unresolved. This CDR3 is 14 amino acids long. Germline CDR1 SGHRS, CDR2 YFSETQ. V lost 0 bases and J 5 bases, leaving 9 bases between the germline ends. This CDR3 is CASSLEPRDNEQFF. DNA for the CDR3: TGCGCCAGCAGCTTGGAACCCCGAGACAATGAGCAGTTCTTC.

The V gene is TRBV4-3, the J gene TRBJ2-7; 14 bases match TRBD2. CDR1 LGHNA and CDR2 YSLEER come from the germline V gene. V lost 3 bases, J lost 2 bases, and 0 bases stayed unmatched. This CDR3 spans 15 amino acids. CDR3 region: CASSQGLAGAYEQYF. In DNA, the CDR3 is TGCGCCAGCAGCCAGGGACTAGCGGGAGCCTACGAGCAGTACTTC.

The chain combines TRBV19 with TRBJ2-3, with TRBD2 identical over 10 bases. The CDR3 has 15 amino acids. V trimming: 3 bases; J trimming: 4 bases; junction bases outside the gene matches: 4. Looked up from germline, CDR1 is LNHDA and CDR2 is SQIVND (reference sequence). The CDR3 coding sequence is TGTGCCAGTAGTATTCTAGCGGGGGTTGCAGATACGCAGTATTTT. Translated, it gives CASSILAGVADTQYF. Combining the CDR3 with reference TRBV19 and TRBJ2-3 gives the whole variable domain DGGITQSPKYLFRKEGQNVTLSCEQNLNHDAMYWYRQDPGQGLRLIYYSQIVNDFQKGDIAEGYSVSREKKESFPLTVTSAQKNPTAFYLCASSILAGVADTQYFGPGTRLTVL.

The V call is TRBV19, the J call TRBJ2-3; 10 bases line up with TRBD2. The germline V gene encodes CDR1 LNHDA and CDR2 SQIVND (reference sequence). The junction had 23 bases not matched to a gene; V was cut back by 4 bases and J by 4 bases. The CDR3 loop spans 21 amino acids. CDR3 in DNA: TGTGCCAGTAGTAGCCGATTTCCGCCGGGACTAGCGAACGCCCCTCCAGATACGCAGTATTTT. This encodes CASSSRFPPGLANAPPDTQYF.

The chain uses TRBV6-2 or TRBV6-3 and TRBJ2-7; D not resolved. Between the trimmed V and J ends, which lost 4 bases and 0 bases, there was a span of 7 bases. The CDR3 contains 13 residues. CDR1 is MNHEY, CDR2 SVGEGT, per germline. CDR3 sequence (DNA): TGTGCCAGCAGTTTAACAGTCTCCTACGAGCAGTACTTC. This codes for CASSLTVSYEQYF.

This clone has more than one count but fewer than ten. The chain recombines TRBV6-6 with TRBJ1-5; D is uncertain. The CDR3 is made up of 13 amino acids. Trimming pared 0 bases from V and 5 bases from J, leaving 5 bases between. Germline assignment: CDR1 MNHNY and CDR2 SVGAGI (reference sequence). The CDR3 protein is CASSYSGDQPQHF. CDR3 bases: TGTGCCAGCAGTTACTCGGGAGATCAGCCCCAGCATTTT.

V gene TRBV12-3 or TRBV12-4 combines with J gene TRBJ1-5; D ambiguous. The CDR3 consists of 13 residues. V lost 3 bases and J lost 4, with 7 bases in between. DNA for the CDR3: TGTGCCAGCAGTTTTTTTGAGAATCAGCCCCAGCATTTT. This encodes CASSFFENQPQHF.

This clone appeared a few times. J is TRBJ2-7 and V is TRBV19; unclear D gene. The V gene lost 0 bases and the J gene lost 3 bases, with 9 bases spanning the gap. CDR1 is LNHDA and CDR2 is SQIVND in the germline V gene (reference sequence). The CDR3 length is 14 residues. The CDR3 here is CASSIDSESYEQYF. The CDR3 DNA is TGTGCCAGTAGTATAGATTCAGAAAGCTACGAGCAGTACTTC.

This clone was seen once. V gene TRBV4-1 combines with J gene TRBJ2-7; tentative D call: TRBD1 (6 bases). The germline gives CDR1 MGHRA, CDR2 YSYEKL. The CDR3 length is 16 residues. The ends were cut back, 0 bases at V and 5 bases at J, with 17 bases in the middle. The CDR3 sequence is CASSQDRSRGNDEQYF. Written as DNA, the CDR3 is TGCGCCAGCAGCCAAGATAGGTCCAGGGGTAATGACGAGCAGTACTTC.

This clone appeared a single time. This chain joins TRBV12-3 or TRBV12-4 and TRBJ1-1, with D perhaps matching TRBD1 (6 bases). The CDR3 consists of 12 residues. Trimming pared 6 bases from V and 6 bases from J, leaving 11 bases between. The CDR3 here is CASRPGGAEAFF. CDR3 DNA: TGTGCCAGCAGGCCGGGGGGCGCTGAAGCTTTCTTT.

The rearrangement links TRBV7-9 to TRBJ1-2, with 10 bases fitting TRBD1. The V gene end was trimmed by 6 bases and the J gene end by 6 bases; junction bases not matched to a gene: 7. The CDR3 runs 14 residues. Looked up from germline, CDR1 is SEHNR and CDR2 is FQNEAQ (reference sequence). The CDR3 sequence is CASRGQGVKDGYTF. The CDR3 bases are TGTGCCAGCAGAGGACAGGGGGTTAAGGATGGCTACACCTTC.

The rearrangement uses TRBV7-9 and TRBJ2-2; maybe TRBD1 (7 bases). The CDR3 is 15 residues long. The germline V and J ends were trimmed by 4 bases and 3 bases, with 12 bases remaining between them. Germline V gene lookup returns CDR1 SEHNR and CDR2 FQNEAQ (reference sequence). The CDR3 spells CASSSGGKDTGELFF. The CDR3 region has the DNA TGTGCCAGCAGCTCAGGGGGGAAGGACACCGGGGAGCTGTTTTTT.